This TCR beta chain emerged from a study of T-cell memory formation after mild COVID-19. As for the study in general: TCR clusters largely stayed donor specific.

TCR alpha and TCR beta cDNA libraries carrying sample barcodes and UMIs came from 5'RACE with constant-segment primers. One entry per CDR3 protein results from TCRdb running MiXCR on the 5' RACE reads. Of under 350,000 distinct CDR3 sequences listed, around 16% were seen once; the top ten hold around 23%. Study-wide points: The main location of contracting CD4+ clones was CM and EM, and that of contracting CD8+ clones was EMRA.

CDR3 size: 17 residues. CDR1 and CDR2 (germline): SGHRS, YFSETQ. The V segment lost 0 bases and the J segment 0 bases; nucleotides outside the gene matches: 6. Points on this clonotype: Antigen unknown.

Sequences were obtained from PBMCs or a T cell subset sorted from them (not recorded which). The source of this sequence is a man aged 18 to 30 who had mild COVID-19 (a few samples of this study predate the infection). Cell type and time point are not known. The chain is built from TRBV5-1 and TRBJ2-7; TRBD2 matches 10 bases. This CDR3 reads CASSLGLAGVFSYEQYF. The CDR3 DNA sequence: TGCGCCAGCAGCTTGGGTCTAGCGGGGGTTTTCTCCTACGAGCAGTACTTC.